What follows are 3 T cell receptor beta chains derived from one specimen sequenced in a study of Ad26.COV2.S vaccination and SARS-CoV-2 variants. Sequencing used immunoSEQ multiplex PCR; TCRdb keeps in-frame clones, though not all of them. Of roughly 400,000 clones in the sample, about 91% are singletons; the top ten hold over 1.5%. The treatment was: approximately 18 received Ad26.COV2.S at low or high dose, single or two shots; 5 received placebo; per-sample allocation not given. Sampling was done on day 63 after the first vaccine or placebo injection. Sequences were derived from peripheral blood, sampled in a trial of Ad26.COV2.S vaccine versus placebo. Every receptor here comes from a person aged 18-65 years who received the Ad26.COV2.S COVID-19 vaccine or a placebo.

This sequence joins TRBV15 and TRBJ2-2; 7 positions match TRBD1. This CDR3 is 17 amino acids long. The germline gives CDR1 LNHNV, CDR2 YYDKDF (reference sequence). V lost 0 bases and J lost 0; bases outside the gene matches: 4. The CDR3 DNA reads TGTGCCACCAGCAGAGATGTAGGGACAGCGAACACCGGGGAGCTGTTTTTT. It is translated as CATSRDVGTANTGELFF.

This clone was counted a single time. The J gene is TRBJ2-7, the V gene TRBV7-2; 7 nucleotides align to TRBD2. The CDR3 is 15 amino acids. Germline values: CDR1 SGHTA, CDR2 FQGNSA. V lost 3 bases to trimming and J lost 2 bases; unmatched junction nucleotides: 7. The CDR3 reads CASSFGLDLTYEQYF. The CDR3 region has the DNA TGTGCCAGCAGCTTTGGACTAGATCTAACCTACGAGCAGTACTTC.

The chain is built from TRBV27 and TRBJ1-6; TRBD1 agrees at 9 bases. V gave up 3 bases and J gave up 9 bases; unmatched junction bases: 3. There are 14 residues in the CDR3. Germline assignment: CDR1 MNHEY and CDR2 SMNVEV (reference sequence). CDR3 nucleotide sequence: TGTGCCAGCAGTTTGGGGGGACAGGGTTCACCCCTCCACTTT. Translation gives CASSLGGQGSPLHF.